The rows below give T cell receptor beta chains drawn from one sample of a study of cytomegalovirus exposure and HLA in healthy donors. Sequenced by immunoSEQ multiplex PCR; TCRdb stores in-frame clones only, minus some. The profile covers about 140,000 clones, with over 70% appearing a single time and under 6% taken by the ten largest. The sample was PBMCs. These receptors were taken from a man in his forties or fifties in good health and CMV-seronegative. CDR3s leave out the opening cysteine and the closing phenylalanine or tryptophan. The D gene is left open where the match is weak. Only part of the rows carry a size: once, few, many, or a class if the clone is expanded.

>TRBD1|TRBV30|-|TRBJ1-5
AWSDRGGQPQH
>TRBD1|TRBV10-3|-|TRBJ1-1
AIGTGPNTEAF
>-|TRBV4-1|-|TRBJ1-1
ASSQEGGRLGNTEAF
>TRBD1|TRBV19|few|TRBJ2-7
ASSISPSGRGRYEQY
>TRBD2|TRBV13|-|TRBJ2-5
ASKTRGGYQETQY
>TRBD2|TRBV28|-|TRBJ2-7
ASSRLAGNYEQY
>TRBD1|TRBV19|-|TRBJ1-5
ATQDRGGDQPQH
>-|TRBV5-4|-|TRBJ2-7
ASSLKGGYEQY
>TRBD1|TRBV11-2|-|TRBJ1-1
ASSSTGFGTEAF
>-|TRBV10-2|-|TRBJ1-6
ASSESGGSYNSPLH
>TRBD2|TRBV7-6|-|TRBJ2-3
ASSSLAQSTDTQY
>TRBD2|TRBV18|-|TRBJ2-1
ASSPTAGHEQF
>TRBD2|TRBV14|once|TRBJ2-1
ASSQGGTSGVFEQF
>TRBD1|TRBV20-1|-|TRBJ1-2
SARTGGGYT
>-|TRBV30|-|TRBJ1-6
AWTEARSSYNSPLH
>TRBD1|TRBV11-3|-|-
ASSRDSYEQY
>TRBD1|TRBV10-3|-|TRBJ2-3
AISEAGQGTQY
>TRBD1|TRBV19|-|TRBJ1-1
ASSIGGTGNTEAF
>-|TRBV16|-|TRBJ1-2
ASSQFPEGKDYGYT
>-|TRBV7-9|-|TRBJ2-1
ASWGTFVGVNEQF
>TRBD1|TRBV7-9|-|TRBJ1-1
ASSSQTGRTEAF
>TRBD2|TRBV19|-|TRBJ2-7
ASSILFTSGSYEQY
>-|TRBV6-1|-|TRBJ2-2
ASSVRSLQGSGELF
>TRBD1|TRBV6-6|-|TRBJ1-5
ASSYGTAKLNQPQH
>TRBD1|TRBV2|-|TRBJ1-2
ASSAGGRGDGYT
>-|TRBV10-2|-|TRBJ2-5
ASQASKETQY
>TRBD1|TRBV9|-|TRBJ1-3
ASSVIPGGRGNTIY
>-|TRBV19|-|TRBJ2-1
ASSRNTGNEQF
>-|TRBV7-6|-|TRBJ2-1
ASSLAGGPYNEQF
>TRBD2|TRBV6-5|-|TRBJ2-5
ASTLGASGGETQY
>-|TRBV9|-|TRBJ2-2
ASSVAPSALNTGELF
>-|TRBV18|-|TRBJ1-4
ASSPLDGVNEKLF
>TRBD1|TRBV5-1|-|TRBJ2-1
ASSLATGTGGNEQF
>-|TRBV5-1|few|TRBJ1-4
ASSSDEKLF
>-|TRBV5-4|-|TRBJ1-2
ASSLVALTGYGYT
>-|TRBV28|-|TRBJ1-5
ASSATGTQPQH
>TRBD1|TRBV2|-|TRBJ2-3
ASSGQGSFTDTQY
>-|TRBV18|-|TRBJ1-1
ASEGGTEAF
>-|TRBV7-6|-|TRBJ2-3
ASSPNIRTSTDTQY
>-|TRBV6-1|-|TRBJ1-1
ASKTTGNTEAF
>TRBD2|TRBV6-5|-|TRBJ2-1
ASSSSPGRGGIEQF
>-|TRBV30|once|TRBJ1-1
AWIDSRRPNTEAF
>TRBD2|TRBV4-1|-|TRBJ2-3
ASRLNPGLAGGTDTQY
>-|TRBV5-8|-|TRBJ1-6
ARSPRGAGSPLH
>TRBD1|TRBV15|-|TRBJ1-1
ATRETGDNTEAF
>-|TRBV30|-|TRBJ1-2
AWSDQAYGYT
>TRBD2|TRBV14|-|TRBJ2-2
ASSQDPRLAGGPTGELF
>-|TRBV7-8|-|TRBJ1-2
ASSLTGGEPNYGYT
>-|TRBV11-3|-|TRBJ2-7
ASSSGFSSYEQY
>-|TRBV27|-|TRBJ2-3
ASSYGGRSGTDTQY
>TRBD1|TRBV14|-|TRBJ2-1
ASSPPGWDSYNEQF
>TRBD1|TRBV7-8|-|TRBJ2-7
ASSLGQGWFEQY
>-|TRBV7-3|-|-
ASSPSPGSSYEQY
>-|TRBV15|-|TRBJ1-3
ATSRDQEGTGNTIY
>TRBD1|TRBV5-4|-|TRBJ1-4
ASSTRTGGKEKLF
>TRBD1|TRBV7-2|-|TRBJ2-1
ASSLRPGQGWDEQF